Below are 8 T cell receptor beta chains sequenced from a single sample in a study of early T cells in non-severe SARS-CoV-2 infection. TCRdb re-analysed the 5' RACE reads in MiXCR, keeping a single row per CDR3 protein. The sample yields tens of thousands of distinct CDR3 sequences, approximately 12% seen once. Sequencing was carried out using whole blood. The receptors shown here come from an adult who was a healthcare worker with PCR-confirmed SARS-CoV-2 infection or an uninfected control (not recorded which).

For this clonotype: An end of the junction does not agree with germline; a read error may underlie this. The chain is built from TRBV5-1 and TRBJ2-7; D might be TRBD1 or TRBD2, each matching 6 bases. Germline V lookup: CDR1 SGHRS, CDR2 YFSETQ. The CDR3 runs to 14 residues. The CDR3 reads CVSSQGGGPNEQYF. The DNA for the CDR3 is TGCGTCAGCAGCCAAGGAGGGGGGCCCAACGAGCAGTACTTC. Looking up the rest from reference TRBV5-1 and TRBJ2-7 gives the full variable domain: KAGVTQTPRYLIKTRGQQVTLSCSPISGHRSVSWYQQTPGQGLQFLFEYFSETQRNKGNFPGRFSGRQFSNSRSEMNVSTLELGDSALYLCVSSQGGGPNEQYFGPGTRLTVT.

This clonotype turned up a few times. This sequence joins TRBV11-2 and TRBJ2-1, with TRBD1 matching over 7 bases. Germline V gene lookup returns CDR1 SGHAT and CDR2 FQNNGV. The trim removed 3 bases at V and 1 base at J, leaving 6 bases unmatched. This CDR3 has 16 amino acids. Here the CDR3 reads CASSFLRGKSYNEQFF. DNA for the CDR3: TGTGCCAGCAGCTTTCTCAGGGGGAAGTCCTACAATGAGCAGTTCTTC.

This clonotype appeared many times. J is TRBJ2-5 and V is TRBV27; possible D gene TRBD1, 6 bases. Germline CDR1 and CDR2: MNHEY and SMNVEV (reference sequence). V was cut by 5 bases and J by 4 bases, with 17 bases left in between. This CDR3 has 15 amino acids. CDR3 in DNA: TGTGCCAGCAGTACCGGCAGGGGATCGGCAGAGACCCAGTACTTC. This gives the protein CASSTGRGSAETQYF.

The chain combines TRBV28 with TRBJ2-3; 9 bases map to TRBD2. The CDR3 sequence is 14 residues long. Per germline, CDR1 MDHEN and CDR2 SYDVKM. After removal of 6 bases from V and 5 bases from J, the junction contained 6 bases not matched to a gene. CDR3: CASSWTSVRDTQYF. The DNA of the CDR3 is TGTGCCAGCAGCTGGACTAGCGTAAGAGATACGCAGTATTTT.

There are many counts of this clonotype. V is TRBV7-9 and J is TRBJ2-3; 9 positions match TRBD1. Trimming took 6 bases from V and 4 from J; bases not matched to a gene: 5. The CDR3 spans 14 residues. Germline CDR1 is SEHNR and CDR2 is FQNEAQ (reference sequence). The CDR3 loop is CASRGTGGSDTQYF. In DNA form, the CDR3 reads TGTGCCAGCAGGGGAACAGGGGGCTCAGATACGCAGTATTTT.

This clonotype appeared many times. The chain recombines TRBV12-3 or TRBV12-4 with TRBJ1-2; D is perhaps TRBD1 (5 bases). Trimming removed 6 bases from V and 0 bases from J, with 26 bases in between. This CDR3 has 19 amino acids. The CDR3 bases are TGTGCCAGCAGCCGACAGCCTATGGGAGGGACGCGGTCTAACTATGGCTACACCTTC. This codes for CASSRQPMGGTRSNYGYTF.

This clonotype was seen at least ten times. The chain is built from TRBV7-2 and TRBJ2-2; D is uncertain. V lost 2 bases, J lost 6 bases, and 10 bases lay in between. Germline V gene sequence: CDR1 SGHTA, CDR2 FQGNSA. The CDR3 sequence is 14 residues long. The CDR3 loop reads CASSLPIKSGELFF. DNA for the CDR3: TGTGCCAGCAGCTTACCTATAAAGTCCGGGGAGCTGTTTTTT.

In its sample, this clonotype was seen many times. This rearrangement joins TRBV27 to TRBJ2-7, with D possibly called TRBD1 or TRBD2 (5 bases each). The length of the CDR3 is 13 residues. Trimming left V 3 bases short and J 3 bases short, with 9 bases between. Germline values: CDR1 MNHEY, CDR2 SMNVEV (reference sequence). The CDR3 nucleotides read TGTGCCAGCAGTTTGGGACCAATCTACGAGCAGTACTTC. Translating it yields CASSLGPIYEQYF.